The clone carrying this T cell receptor beta chain was observed a single time. The sample originates from a study of PD-1 blockade in classical Hodgkin lymphoma. Sequencing used immunoSEQ multiplex PCR; TCRdb keeps in-frame clones, though not all of them. The table has 85,000 to 90,000 clones, 90% seen once. Germline trimming cut 7 bases from V and 2 bases from J; bases unmatched to any gene: 7. This CDR3 comprises 14 residues. Time point denoted: cycle 4 day 1 (C4D1), after more than five weeks of nivolumab. In every patient, relapse followed autologous stem cell transplantation, while exposure to brentuximab vedotin differed.

The sequences come from peripheral blood mononuclear cells (PBMCs), collected before the fourth cycle of nivolumab. The receptor was derived from a human donor with classical Hodgkin lymphoma. The chain links TRBV23-1 to TRBJ2-7; 8 nucleotides align to TRBD1. TRBV23-1 is given ORF status, its function remaining uncertain. In DNA form, the CDR3 reads TGCGCCAGCATTAGGACAGGGCCTACCTACGAGCAGTACTTC. Protein: CASIRTGPTYEQYF.